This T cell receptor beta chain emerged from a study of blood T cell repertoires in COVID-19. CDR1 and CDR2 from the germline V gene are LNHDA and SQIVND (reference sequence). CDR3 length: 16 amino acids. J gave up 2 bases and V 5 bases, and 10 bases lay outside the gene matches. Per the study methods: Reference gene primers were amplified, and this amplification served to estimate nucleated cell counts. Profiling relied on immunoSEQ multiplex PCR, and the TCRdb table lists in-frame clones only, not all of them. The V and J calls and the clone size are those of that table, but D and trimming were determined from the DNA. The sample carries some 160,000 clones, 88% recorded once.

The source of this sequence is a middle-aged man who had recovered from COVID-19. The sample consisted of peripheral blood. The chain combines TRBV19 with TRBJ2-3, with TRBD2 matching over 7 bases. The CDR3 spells CASSLTSGLNTDTQYF. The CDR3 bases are TGTGCCAGTAGTCTTACCTCGGGACTAAACACAGATACGCAGTATTTT.